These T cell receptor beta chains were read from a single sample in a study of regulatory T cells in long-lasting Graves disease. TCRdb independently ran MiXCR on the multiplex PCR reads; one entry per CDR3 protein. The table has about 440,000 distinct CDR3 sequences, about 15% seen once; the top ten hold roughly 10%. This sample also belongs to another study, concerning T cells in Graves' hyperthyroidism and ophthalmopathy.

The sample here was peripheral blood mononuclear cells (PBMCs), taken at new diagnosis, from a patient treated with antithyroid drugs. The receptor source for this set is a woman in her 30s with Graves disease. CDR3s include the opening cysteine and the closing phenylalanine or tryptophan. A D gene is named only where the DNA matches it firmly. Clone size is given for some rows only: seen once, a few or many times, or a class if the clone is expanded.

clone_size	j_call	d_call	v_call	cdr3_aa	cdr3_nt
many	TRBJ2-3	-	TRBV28	CASTRTFGGTTDTQYF	TGTGCCAGCACCCGGACATTCGGCGGAACCACAGATACGCAGTATTTT
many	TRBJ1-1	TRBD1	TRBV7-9	CASSGADRAPMVNTEAFF	TGTGCCAGCAGCGGGGCCGACAGGGCCCCTATGGTGAACACTGAAGCTTTCTTT
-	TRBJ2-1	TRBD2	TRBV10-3	CASGTSNNEQFF	TGTGCCAGCGGGACTAGCAACAATGAGCAGTTCTTC
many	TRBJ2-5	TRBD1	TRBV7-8	CASSIRTGVYEETQYF	TGTGCCAGCAGCATCAGGACAGGGGTCTACGAAGAGACCCAGTACTTC
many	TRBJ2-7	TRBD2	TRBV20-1	CSVRTSGTYEQYF	TGCAGTGTTCGGACTAGCGGGACCTACGAGCAGTACTTC
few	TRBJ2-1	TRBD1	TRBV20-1	CSALTGGRYNEQFF	TGCAGTGCGCTTACAGGGGGCAGGTACAATGAGCAGTTCTTC
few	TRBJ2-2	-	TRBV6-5	CASSYRRTGSGELFF	TGTGCCAGCAGTTACCGAAGGACCGGTTCCGGGGAGCTGTTTTTT
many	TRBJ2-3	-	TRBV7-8	CASSLSRSDTQYF	TGTGCCAGCAGCTTAAGTAGAAGCGATACGCAGTATTTT
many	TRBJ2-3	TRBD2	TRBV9	CASSVELAGGDTQYF	TGTGCCAGCAGCGTAGAGCTAGCGGGAGGGGATACGCAGTATTTT
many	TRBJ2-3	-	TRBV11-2	CASSSPSKREIPDTQYF	TGTGCCAGCAGCTCCCCCTCTAAACGGGAGATTCCAGATACGCAGTATTTT
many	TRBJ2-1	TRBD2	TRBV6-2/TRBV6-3	CARQRLAGVVHNEQFF	TGTGCCAGACAACGGCTAGCGGGAGTAGTCCACAATGAGCAGTTCTTC
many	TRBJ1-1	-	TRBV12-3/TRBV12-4	CASSLFGTDNTEAFF	TGTGCCAGCAGTTTATTTGGGACGGATAACACTGAAGCTTTCTTT
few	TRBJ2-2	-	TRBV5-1	CASSLGPRYTGELFF	TGCGCCAGCAGCTTAGGACCCCGGTACACCGGGGAGCTGTTTTTT
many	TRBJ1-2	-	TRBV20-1	CSAINPGAIYGYTF	TGCAGTGCTATTAACCCAGGGGCAATCTATGGCTACACCTTC
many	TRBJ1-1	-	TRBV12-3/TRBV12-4	CASSIQGLNTEAFF	TGTGCCAGCAGTATCCAGGGGTTGAACACTGAAGCTTTCTTT
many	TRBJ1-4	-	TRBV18	CASSPRLGPNEKLFF	TGTGCCAGCTCACCACGCCTGGGTCCTAATGAAAAACTGTTTTTT
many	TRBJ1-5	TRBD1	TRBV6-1	CASSDPGQGNQPQHF	TGTGCCAGCAGCGACCCGGGACAGGGCAATCAGCCCCAGCATTTT
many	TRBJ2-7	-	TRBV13	CASSFRSSYEQYF	TGTGCCAGCAGCTTCCGGAGCTCCTACGAGCAGTACTTC
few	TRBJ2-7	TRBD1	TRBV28	CASSPGTGLSYEQYF	TGTGCCAGCAGCCCAGGGACAGGGCTTTCCTACGAGCAGTACTTC
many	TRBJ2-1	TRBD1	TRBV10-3	CAISLDRRVYNEQFF	TGTGCCATCAGCTTGGACAGGAGAGTCTACAATGAGCAGTTCTTC
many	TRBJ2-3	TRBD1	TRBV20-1	CSAADRISTDTQYF	TGCAGTGCTGCGGACAGGATAAGCACAGATACGCAGTATTTT
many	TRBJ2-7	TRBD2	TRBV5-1	CASSLLAGGSAYEQYF	TGCGCCAGCAGCTTGCTAGCGGGAGGGTCCGCCTACGAGCAGTACTTC
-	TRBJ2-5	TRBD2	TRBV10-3	CASSRAGARETQYF	TGTGCCAGCAGCAGAGCGGGAGCGAGAGAGACCCAGTACTTC
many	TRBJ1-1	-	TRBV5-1	CASRSNPMGTEAFF	TGCGCCAGCAGATCGAATCCGATGGGCACTGAAGCTTTCTTT
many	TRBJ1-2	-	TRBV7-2	CASSSPASGYTF	TGTGCCAGCAGCTCGCCGGCGAGTGGCTACACCTTC
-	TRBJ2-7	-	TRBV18	CASSPSGIQYEQYF	TGTGCCAGCTCACCCTCCGGGATCCAGTACGAGCAGTACTTC
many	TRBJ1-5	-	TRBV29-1	CSVEEHGNQPQHF	TGCAGCGTTGAAGAACACGGCAATCAGCCCCAGCATTTT
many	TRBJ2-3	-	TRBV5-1	CASSRTLDGPDTQYF	TGCGCCAGCAGCAGGACACTGGATGGCCCAGATACGCAGTATTTT
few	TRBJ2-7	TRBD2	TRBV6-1	CASTQTSGGLLYEQYF	TGTGCCAGCACCCAGACTAGCGGGGGCCTCCTCTACGAGCAGTACTTC
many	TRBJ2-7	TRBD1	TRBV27	CASSPKGAAAYEQYF	TGTGCCAGCAGTCCTAAGGGGGCCGCGGCTTACGAGCAGTACTTC
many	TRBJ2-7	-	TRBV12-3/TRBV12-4	CASSSRTKIYEQYF	TGTGCCAGCAGTTCGCGAACTAAAATTTACGAGCAGTACTTC
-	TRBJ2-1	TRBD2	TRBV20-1	CSARDGGGGPYNEQFF	TGCAGTGCTAGAGACGGGGGGGGCGGACCCTACAATGAGCAGTTCTTC
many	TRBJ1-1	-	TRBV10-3	CAISESESGNTEAFF	TGTGCCATCAGTGAATCGGAGTCAGGGAACACTGAAGCTTTCTTT
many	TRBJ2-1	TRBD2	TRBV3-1	CASRTSGYNEQFF	TGTGCCAGCAGGACTAGCGGGTACAATGAGCAGTTCTTC
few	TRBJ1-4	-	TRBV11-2	CASSSGHGESLVFF	TGTGCCAGCAGCTCGGGACACGGGGAGTCTTTGGTGTTTTTT
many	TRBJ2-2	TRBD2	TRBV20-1	CSARDPQTSGSNTGELFF	TGCAGTGCTAGAGATCCTCAGACTAGCGGGAGTAACACCGGGGAGCTGTTTTTT
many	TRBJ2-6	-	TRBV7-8	CASSLRGRGSGANVLTF	TGTGCCAGCAGCTTACGGGGGCGAGGCTCTGGGGCCAACGTCCTGACTTTC
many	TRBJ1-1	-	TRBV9	CASSVEGHTEAFF	TGTGCCAGCAGCGTGGAAGGCCACACTGAAGCTTTCTTT
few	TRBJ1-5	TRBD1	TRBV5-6	CASSVLTGTGGSNQPQHF	TGTGCCAGCAGCGTCTTGACCGGGACAGGGGGCTCCAATCAGCCCCAGCATTTT
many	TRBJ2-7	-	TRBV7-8	CASSLASSRPYEQYF	TGTGCCAGCAGCTTGGCCAGTTCCCGTCCCTACGAGCAGTACTTC
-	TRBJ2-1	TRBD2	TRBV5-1	CASSSGLADYNEPFF	TGCGCCAGCAGCTCGGGACTAGCGGATTACAATGAGCCGTTCTTC
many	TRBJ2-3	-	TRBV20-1	CSARDRAFGADTQYF	TGCAGTGCTAGAGATCGGGCCTTCGGGGCAGATACGCAGTATTTT
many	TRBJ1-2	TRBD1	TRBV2	CASVTGGGNGYTF	TGTGCCAGCGTTACAGGGGGCGGAAATGGCTACACCTTC
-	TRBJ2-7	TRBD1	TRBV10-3	CAIRIGTDDSYEQYF	TGTGCCATCAGAATAGGGACAGACGACTCCTACGAGCAGTACTTC
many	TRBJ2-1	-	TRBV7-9	CASSLAGQNNEQFF	TGTGCCAGCAGCTTAGCAGGGCAAAACAATGAGCAGTTCTTC
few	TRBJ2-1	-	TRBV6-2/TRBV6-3	CASSYSGTSYNEQFF	TGTGCCAGCAGTTACTCAGGGACCTCCTACAATGAGCAGTTCTTC
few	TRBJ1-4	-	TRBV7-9	CASSRLGGNEKLFF	TGTGCCAGCAGCCGATTGGGGGGAAATGAAAAACTGTTTTTT